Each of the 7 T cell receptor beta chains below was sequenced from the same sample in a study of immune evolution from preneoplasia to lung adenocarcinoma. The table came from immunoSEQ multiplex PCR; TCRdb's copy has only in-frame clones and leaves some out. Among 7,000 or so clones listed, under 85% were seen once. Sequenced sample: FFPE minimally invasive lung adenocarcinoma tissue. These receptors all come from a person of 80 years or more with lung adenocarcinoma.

The CDR3, as DNA: TGTGCCAGCAGCCAAGATTTCGGCAACACGGAGACCCAGTACTTC. Protein sequence: CASSQDFGNTETQYF. This rearrangement joins TRBV14 to TRBJ2-5; D is unresolved. Germline loops: CDR1 SGHDN, CDR2 FVKESK. V gave up 0 bases and J gave up 5 bases, with 13 bases separating them. The CDR3 is 15 residues long.

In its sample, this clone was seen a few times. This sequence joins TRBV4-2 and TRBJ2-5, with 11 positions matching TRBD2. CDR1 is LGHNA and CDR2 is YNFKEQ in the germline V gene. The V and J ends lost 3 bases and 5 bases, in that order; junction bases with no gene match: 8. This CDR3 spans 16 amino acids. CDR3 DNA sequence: TGTGCCAGCAGCCAGGCTACTAGCGGGAGTGAGGAGACCCAGTACTTC. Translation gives CASSQATSGSEETQYF.

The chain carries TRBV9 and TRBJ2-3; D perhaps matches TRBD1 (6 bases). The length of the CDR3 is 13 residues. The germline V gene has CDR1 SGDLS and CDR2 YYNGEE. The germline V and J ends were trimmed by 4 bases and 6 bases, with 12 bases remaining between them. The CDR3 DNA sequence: TGTGCCAGCAGCCCCCGGGACATGGATACGCAGTATTTT. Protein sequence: CASSPRDMDTQYF.

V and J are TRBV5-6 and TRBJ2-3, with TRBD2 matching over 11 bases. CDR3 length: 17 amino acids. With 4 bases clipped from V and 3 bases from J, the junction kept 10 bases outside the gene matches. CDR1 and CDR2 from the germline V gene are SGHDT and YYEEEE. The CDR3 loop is CASSAGTSGRGTDTQYF. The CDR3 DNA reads TGTGCCAGCAGCGCTGGGACTAGCGGAAGGGGTACAGATACGCAGTATTTT.

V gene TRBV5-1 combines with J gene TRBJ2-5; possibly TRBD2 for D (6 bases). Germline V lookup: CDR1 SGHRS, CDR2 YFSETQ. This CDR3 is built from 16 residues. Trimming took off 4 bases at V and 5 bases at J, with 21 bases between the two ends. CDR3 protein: CASSLEEGSGRETQYF. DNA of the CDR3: TGCGCCAGCAGCCTGGAGGAGGGCAGCGGGCGGGAGACCCAGTACTTC.

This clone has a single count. This CDR3 reads CASSYSRLGEQFF. As DNA, the CDR3 is TGTGCCAGCAGCTATTCCAGGCTGGGGGAGCAGTTCTTC. This chain uses TRBV11-2 with TRBJ2-1; D not certain. The CDR3 has 13 residues. Trimming removed 4 bases from V and 10 bases from J, with 14 bases in between. From germline, CDR1 is SGHAT and CDR2 FQNNGV. Drawing the rest from reference TRBV11-2 and TRBJ2-1, the complete variable domain is EAGVAQSPRYKIIEKRQSVAFWCNPISGHATLYWYQQILGQGPKLLIQFQNNGVVDDSQLPKDRFSAERLKGVDSTLKIQPAKLEDSAVYLCASSYSRLGEQFFGPGTRLTVL.

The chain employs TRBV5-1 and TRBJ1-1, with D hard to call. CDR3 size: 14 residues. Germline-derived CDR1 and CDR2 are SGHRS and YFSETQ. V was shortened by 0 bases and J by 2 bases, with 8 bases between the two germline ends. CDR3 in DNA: TGCGCCAGCAGCTTGGGGGCAGTCAACACTGAAGCTTTCTTT. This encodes CASSLGAVNTEAFF.